One sample yielded the 21 T cell receptor beta chains listed below, sequenced in a study of Ad26.COV2.S vaccination and SARS-CoV-2 variants. Here immunoSEQ multiplex PCR was the method, and the copy in TCRdb shows in-frame clones only, minus some. Found here are about 350,000 clones, 70% to 90% of them singletons; the top ten hold roughly 3.5%. As to treatment: about 20 received Ad26.COV2.S at low or high dose, single or two shots; about 5 received placebo; per-sample allocation not given. Day 63 after the first injection of vaccine or placebo was the sampling time. The sequencing here drew on peripheral blood, taken in a trial of Ad26.COV2.S vaccine versus placebo. The receptor source for this set is a person aged 18-65 years who received the Ad26.COV2.S COVID-19 vaccine or a placebo.

This chain links TRBV7-2 with TRBJ1-5; perhaps TRBD1 as D (5 bases). Per germline, CDR1 SGHTA and CDR2 FQGNSA. The CDR3 contains 14 residues. Trimming removed 5 bases at V and 1 base at J, with 9 bases between. The CDR3 loop is CASSPQGSNQPQHF. CDR3 nucleotides: TGTGCCAGCAGCCCCCAGGGCAGCAATCAGCCCCAGCATTTT. The variable domain in full, completed from reference TRBV7-2 and TRBJ1-5, reads GAGVSQSPSNKVTEKGKDVELRCDPISGHTALYWYRQSLGQGLEFLIYFQGNSAPDKSGLPSDRFSAERTGGSVSTLTIQRTQQEDSAVYLCASSPQGSNQPQHFGDGTRLSIL.

The J gene is TRBJ1-2, the V gene TRBV3-1 (or the pseudogene TRBV3-2); TRBD1 matches 10 bases. This CDR3 comprises 16 residues. After removal of 2 bases from V and 4 bases from J, the junction contained 7 bases not matched to a gene. Germline values: CDR1 LGHDT, CDR2 YNNKEL (reference sequence). CDR3 sequence (DNA): TGTGCCAGCAGCCAAAGATCGGACAGGGGGGGCTATGGCTACACCTTC. Protein sequence: CASSQRSDRGGYGYTF.

The chain couples TRBV5-1 to TRBJ2-7; the D gene is possibly TRBD1 (6 bases). Trimming removed 0 bases at V and 10 bases at J, with 11 bases between. Germline CDR1 and CDR2: SGHRS and YFSETQ. The CDR3 length is 12 residues. The CDR3: CASSLEGVPQYF. CDR3 in DNA: TGCGCCAGCAGCTTGGAGGGGGTCCCCCAGTACTTC.

V is TRBV18 and J is TRBJ2-7; perhaps TRBD2 as D (6 bases). In germline, CDR1 is KGHSH, CDR2 LQKENI. Trimming removed 1 base from V and 0 bases from J, with 13 bases in between. The CDR3 is made up of 16 amino acids. The chain's CDR3 is CASSPRGGRSSYEQYF. Written as DNA, the CDR3 is TGTGCCAGCTCACCACGTGGGGGGAGGAGCTCCTACGAGCAGTACTTC.

This clone was picked up one time. J is TRBJ2-2 and V is TRBV9; D unresolved. CDR3 size: 13 residues. V was pared by 3 bases and J by 0 bases, with 3 bases between. Germline assignment: CDR1 SGDLS and CDR2 YYNGEE. The CDR3 region has the DNA TGTGCCAGCAGCGCGGCGAACACCGGGGAGCTGTTTTTT. Translation: CASSAANTGELFF.

The V gene is TRBV7-2, the J gene TRBJ2-4; 9 nucleotides align to TRBD1. Germline trimming cut 3 bases from V and 6 bases from J; bases unmatched to any gene: 6. The germline V gene encodes CDR1 SGHTA and CDR2 FQGNSA. The CDR3 has 15 amino acids. The CDR3 sequence: CASSLQTGGSNIQYF. CDR3 sequence (DNA): TGTGCCAGCAGCTTGCAAACAGGGGGCTCAAACATTCAGTACTTC.

The chain employs TRBV7-6 and TRBJ2-3; D unclear. CDR3 length: 13 residues. Germline CDR1 and CDR2: SGHVS and FNYEAQ. V lost 5 bases, J lost 6 bases, and 12 bases lay in between. The CDR3 sequence: CASSPPLFDTQYF. The CDR3 DNA reads TGTGCCAGCAGCCCACCGCTTTTCGATACGCAGTATTTT.

The chain links TRBV5-4 to TRBJ2-3; tentative D call: TRBD2 (5 bases). The CDR3 spans 16 residues. The germline V gene has CDR1 SGHNT and CDR2 YYREEE (reference sequence). V was trimmed by 0 bases and J by 7 bases, leaving 18 bases between them. The CDR3 coding sequence is TGTGCCAGCAGCTTGGAATGGACTGGAAGCGGTCATACGCAGTATTTT. The encoded protein is CASSLEWTGSGHTQYF.

The V call is TRBV24-1, the J call TRBJ2-7; D is possibly TRBD1 or TRBD2 (5 bases each). Germline V gene sequence: CDR1 KGHDR, CDR2 SFDVKD. The CDR3 is made up of 14 amino acids. V lost 2 bases to trimming and J lost 0 bases, with 7 bases between them. The CDR3 sequence: CATSDSGRSYEQYF. The CDR3 bases are TGTGCCACCAGTGATTCGGGACGCTCCTACGAGCAGTACTTC.

J is TRBJ2-7 and V is TRBV21-1; TRBD1 is the table's D call, not checked against the DNA. TRBV21-1 is a pseudogene. There are 15 residues in the CDR3. CDR3 DNA sequence: TGTGCCAGCAGCAAAGTGTCTACAGGGTTCTACGAGCAGTACTTC. As protein: CASSKVSTGFYEQYF.

V usage is TRBV15 and J usage is TRBJ2-3, with D hard to call. The ends were cut back, 0 bases at V and 6 bases at J, with 13 bases in the middle. CDR1 is LNHNV, CDR2 YYDKDF, per germline (reference sequence). The CDR3 covers 15 residues. The CDR3 DNA reads as TGTGCCACCAGCAGAGAACTGGTGAGCTTGGATACGCAGTATTTT. This sequence encodes CATSRELVSLDTQYF.

V is TRBV6-5 and J is TRBJ2-5; D remains ambiguous. V was clipped by 6 bases and J by 9 bases, with 17 bases between them. Per the germline V gene, CDR1 is MNHEY and CDR2 is SVGAGI. The CDR3 consists of 13 residues. The CDR3 sequence: CASRTSQTAAQYF. Written as DNA, the CDR3 is TGTGCCAGCAGGACGTCCCAGACCGCGGCCCAGTACTTC.

V is TRBV5-1 and J is TRBJ1-6; D perhaps matches TRBD1 (6 bases). V dropped 4 bases and J dropped 8 bases, with 10 bases sitting between them. Germline CDR1 and CDR2: SGHRS and YFSETQ. There are 13 residues in the CDR3. CDR3 DNA: TGCGCCAGCAGCAGCACAGGGCATTCACCCCTCCACTTT. Translating it yields CASSSTGHSPLHF.

This clone was counted once. The chain couples TRBV4-3 to TRBJ2-3; D may be TRBD2 (6 bases). Trimming left V 3 bases short and J 3 bases short, with 19 bases between. Looked up from germline, CDR1 is LGHNA and CDR2 is YSLEER. The CDR3 has 17 amino acids. CDR3 coding DNA: TGCGCCAGCAGCCAGGCACTGCAGGAGGGTATAACAGATACGCAGTATTTT. Protein product: CASSQALQEGITDTQYF.

J is TRBJ2-2 and V is TRBV4-1, with D tentatively TRBD1 (6 bases). The germline V gene has CDR1 MGHRA and CDR2 YSYEKL. V was trimmed by 2 bases and J by 6 bases, leaving 16 bases between them. This CDR3 is 16 amino acids long. The CDR3: CASSQQPGHFAGELFF. CDR3 nucleotide sequence: TGCGCCAGCAGCCAACAACCGGGACACTTCGCCGGGGAGCTGTTTTTT.

The chain recombines TRBV6-5 with TRBJ2-2; no firm D call. The germline V gene encodes CDR1 MNHEY and CDR2 SVGAGI. V gave up 2 bases and J gave up 8 bases, with 15 bases separating them. This CDR3 comprises 15 residues. The CDR3 region is CASSYQNTVMGELFF. The CDR3 DNA reads TGTGCCAGCAGTTACCAAAATACGGTTATGGGGGAGCTGTTTTTT.

This rearrangement joins TRBV28 to TRBJ2-7; D possibly uses TRBD1 or TRBD2 (5 bases each). V was clipped by 7 bases and J by 3 bases, with 13 bases between them. The V gene's germline CDR1 is MDHEN and CDR2 SYDVKM. The CDR3 is 13 residues long. CDR3 residues: CASTLGTVYEQYF. DNA of the CDR3: TGTGCCAGCACCTTAGGGACGGTCTACGAGCAGTACTTC.

Only a few counts were recorded for this clone. CDR3 in amino acids: CASSLGGGVDTGELFF. CDR3 DNA: TGTGCCAGCAGCTTGGGAGGAGGGGTTGACACCGGGGAGCTGTTTTTT. The rearrangement joins TRBV5-4 to TRBJ2-2, with D perhaps TRBD2 (6 bases). The V and J ends lost 0 bases and 3 bases respectively, with 12 bases between them. The CDR3 runs 16 residues. Germline V gene sequence: CDR1 SGHNT, CDR2 YYREEE (reference sequence). The whole variable domain, filled in from reference TRBV5-4 and TRBJ2-2, reads ETGVTQSPTHLIKTRGQQVTLRCSSQSGHNTVSWYQQALGQGPQFIFQYYREEENGRGNFPPRFSGLQFPNYSSELNVNALELDDSALYLCASSLGGGVDTGELFFGEGSRLTVL.

The gene calls are TRBV30 and TRBJ2-1, with 10 bases lining up with TRBD2. Germline CDR1 and CDR2: GTSNPN and SVGIG (reference sequence). V lost 3 bases and J lost 9; bases outside the gene matches: 14. The CDR3 has 16 residues. CDR3 DNA sequence: TGTGCCTGGAGGACCCCCGGGCTAGCGGGAGTTATTGAGCAGTTCTTC. It codes for CAWRTPGLAGVIEQFF.

This chain uses TRBV24-1 with TRBJ1-6; D not certain. The CDR3 loop spans 15 amino acids. Germline V gene data show CDR1 as KGHDR and CDR2 as SFDVKD. The ends were cut back, 4 bases at V and 8 bases at J, with 14 bases in the middle. The CDR3, as DNA: TGTGCCACCAGTGAAAAGGATCTCCAGCATTCACCCCTCCACTTT. This encodes CATSEKDLQHSPLHF.

In the case of this clone: The same CDR3 arises from other DNA sequences in this sample as well. The chain has TRBV4-3 and TRBJ2-2; unclear D gene. The CDR3 length is 14 residues. Trimming removed 0 bases at V and 2 bases at J, with 4 bases between. Germline V gene lookup returns CDR1 LGHNA and CDR2 YSLEER. In DNA, the CDR3 is TGCGCCAGCAGCCAAGACATTAACACCGGGGAGCTGTTTTTT. Protein product: CASSQDINTGELFF.